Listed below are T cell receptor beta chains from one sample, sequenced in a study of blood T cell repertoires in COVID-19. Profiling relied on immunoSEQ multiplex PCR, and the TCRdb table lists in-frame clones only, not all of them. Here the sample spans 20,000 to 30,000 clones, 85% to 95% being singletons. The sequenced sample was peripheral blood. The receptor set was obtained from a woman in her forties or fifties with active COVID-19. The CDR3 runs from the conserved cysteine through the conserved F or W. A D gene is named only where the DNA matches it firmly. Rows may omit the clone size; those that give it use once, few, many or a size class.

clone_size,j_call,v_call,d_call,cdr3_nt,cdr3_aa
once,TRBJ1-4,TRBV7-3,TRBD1,TGTGCCAGCAGCTTATTCGGGGTCGTGACAGGGGATGAAAAACTGTTTTTT,CASSLFGVVTGDEKLFF
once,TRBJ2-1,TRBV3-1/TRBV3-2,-,TGTGCCAGCAGCCAAGATGGCAGATACAATGAGCAGTTCTTC,CASSQDGRYNEQFF
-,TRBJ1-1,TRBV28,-,TGTGCCAGCACCCGAACGGTGAACACTGAAGCTTTCTTT,CASTRTVNTEAFF
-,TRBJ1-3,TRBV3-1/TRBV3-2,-,TGTGCCAGCAGCCAAGATTGGGGGGGAAGAAACACCATATATTTT,CASSQDWGGRNTIYF
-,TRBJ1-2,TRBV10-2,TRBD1,TGCGCCAGCAGTGGAAGTGGGACAGGGGGCAACGTTGGCTACACCTTC,CASSGSGTGGNVGYTF
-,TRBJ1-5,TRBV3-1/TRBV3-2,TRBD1,TGTGCCGGCAGCCTACAGGGGGGAAATCAGCCCCAGCATTTT,CAGSLQGGNQPQHF
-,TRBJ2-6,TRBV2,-,TGTGCCAGCTTTAGGGAGTCTGGGGCCAACGTCCTGACTTTC,CASFRESGANVLTF
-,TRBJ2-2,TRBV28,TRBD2,TGTGCCAATAGAAGCGGGGGGGACACCGGGGAGCTGTTTTTT,CANRSGGDTGELFF
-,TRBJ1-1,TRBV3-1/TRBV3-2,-,TGTGCCAGCAGTCTATCTGAGGGAGGTAGGACTGAAGCTTTCTTT,CASSLSEGGRTEAFF
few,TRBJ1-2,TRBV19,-,TGTGCCAGTAGTCTTCGGGGGACCTATGGCTACACCTTC,CASSLRGTYGYTF
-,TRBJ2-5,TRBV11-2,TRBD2,TGTGCCAGCAGGGGCGGCCGCGGGAGGCATGAGACCCAGTACTTC,CASRGGRGRHETQYF
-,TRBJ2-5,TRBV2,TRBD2,TGTGCCAGCATAAGCGGGATGGAGGAGACCCAGTACTTC,CASISGMEETQYF
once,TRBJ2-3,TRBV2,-,TGTGCCAGCAATCGACAGAAGGACACAGATACGCAGTATTTT,CASNRQKDTDTQYF
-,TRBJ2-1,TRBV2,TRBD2,TGTGCCAGCAGTGAAGGGGGACTAGCGGGAGTTAGGGATGAGCAGTTCTTC,CASSEGGLAGVRDEQFF
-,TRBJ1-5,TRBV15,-,TGTGCCACCAGCTACCGGGACACCGATCAGCCCCAGCATTTT,CATSYRDTDQPQHF
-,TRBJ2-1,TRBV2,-,TGTGCCAGCACCTTCGGGACAACTTACAATGAGCAGTTCTTC,CASTFGTTYNEQFF
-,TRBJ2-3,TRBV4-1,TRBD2,TGCGCCAGCAGCCGCCAGGGACTAGCGGCTAGCACAGATACGCAGTATTTT,CASSRQGLAASTDTQYF
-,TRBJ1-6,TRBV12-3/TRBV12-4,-,TGTGCCAGCAGTCCCTCCGGGGATTCACCCCTCCACTTT,CASSPSGDSPLHF
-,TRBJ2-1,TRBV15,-,TGTGCCACCAGCAGAGCGCTGTTGCCTAGCGCTGGGGGCAATGAGCAGTTCTTC,CATSRALLPSAGGNEQFF
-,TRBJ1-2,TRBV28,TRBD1,TGTGCCAGCAGTAGGGGACAGCCAGCTAACTATGGCTACACCTTC,CASSRGQPANYGYTF
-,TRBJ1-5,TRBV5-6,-,TGTGCCAGCAGCTTCGGGGTGGGCAATCAGCCCCAGCATTTT,CASSFGVGNQPQHF
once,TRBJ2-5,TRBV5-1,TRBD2,TGCGCCAGCAGCTTGGAAGGTAGCGGGATGACCCAGTACTTC,CASSLEGSGMTQYF